Detailed here is one T cell receptor (beta chain). The antigen remains unidentified. CDR3 length equals 14 residues. V shed 5 bases and J shed 2 bases, with 9 bases lying between them. Germline lookup yields CDR1 SGHTA and CDR2 FQGTGA. The repertoire was sequenced with immunoSEQ multiplex PCR; TCRdb's copy has only in-frame clones and lacks some. The sample lists roughly 110,000 clones, around 92% occurring once. This sample was included in a study of T cell repertoires and HLA-DP antigens. Study-level information: Versus self, one alloantigen differed at one groove amino acid, the other at some eleven. The donors, ranging 18-to-29 to 60-to-69 years, included a couple of males and one female.

Findings and caveats of the study: Against one allele, clones undetected before culture averaged approximately 35%; against the other, 50.6%.

The specimen was CD4+ T cells from PBMCs. This sequence was found in a woman between 18 and 29 years old in good health and CMV-seronegative. The chain joins TRBV7-3 to TRBJ2-2; weak D call: TRBD1 (6 bases). Here the CDR3 reads CASSPDSNTGELFF. As DNA, the CDR3 is TGTGCCAGCAGCCCGGACAGCAACACCGGGGAGCTGTTTTTT.